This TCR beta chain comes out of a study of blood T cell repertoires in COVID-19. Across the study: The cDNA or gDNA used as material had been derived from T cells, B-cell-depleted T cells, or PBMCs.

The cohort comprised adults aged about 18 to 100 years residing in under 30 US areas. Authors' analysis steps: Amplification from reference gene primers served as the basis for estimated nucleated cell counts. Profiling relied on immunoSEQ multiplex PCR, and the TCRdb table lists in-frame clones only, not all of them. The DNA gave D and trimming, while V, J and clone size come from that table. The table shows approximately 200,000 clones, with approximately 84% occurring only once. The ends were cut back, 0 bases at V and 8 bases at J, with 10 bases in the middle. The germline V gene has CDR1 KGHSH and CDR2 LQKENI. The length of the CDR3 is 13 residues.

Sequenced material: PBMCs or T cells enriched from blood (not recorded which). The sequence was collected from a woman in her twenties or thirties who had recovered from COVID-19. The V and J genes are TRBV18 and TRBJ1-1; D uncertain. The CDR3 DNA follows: TGTGCCAGCTCACCACCGGGCCAGGTCGAAGCTTTCTTT. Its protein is CASSPPGQVEAFF.